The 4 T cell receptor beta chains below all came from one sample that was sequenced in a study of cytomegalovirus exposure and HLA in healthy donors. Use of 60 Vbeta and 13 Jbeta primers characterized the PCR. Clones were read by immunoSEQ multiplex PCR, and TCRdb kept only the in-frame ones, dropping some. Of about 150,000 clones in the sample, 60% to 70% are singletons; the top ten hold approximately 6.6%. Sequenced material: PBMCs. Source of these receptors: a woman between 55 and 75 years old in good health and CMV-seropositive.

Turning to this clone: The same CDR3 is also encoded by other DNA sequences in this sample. CDR3 sequence reads: CASSPLPSTGGLGKLFF. CDR3 nucleotide sequence: TGTGCCAGCAGTCCATTACCCTCTACAGGGGGCCTGGGAAAACTGTTTTTT. V usage is TRBV28 and J usage is TRBJ1-4; 9 bases align to TRBD1. V lost 5 bases, J lost 10 bases, and 17 bases stayed unmatched. The CDR3 is made up of 17 amino acids. CDR1 is MDHEN, CDR2 SYDVKM, per germline.

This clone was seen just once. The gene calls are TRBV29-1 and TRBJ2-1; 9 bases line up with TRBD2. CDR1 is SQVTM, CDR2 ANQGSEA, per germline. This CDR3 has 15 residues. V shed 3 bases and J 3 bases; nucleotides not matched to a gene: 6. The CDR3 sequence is CSVDGLAGNYNEQFF. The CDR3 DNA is TGCAGCGTTGATGGCCTAGCGGGGAACTACAATGAGCAGTTCTTC.

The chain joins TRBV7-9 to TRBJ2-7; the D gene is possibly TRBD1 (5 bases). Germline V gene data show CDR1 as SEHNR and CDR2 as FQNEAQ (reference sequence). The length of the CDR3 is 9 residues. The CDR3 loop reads CASSWQGKV. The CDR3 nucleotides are TGTGCCAGCAGCTGGCAGGGAAAGGTC.

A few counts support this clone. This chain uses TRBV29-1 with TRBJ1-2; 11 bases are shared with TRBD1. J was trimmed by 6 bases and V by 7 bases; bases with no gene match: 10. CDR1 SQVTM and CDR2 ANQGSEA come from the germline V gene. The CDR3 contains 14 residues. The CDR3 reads CSESRDRGFNGYTF. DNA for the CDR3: TGCAGCGAATCCCGGGACAGGGGGTTTAATGGCTACACCTTC.